Shown below are 7 T cell receptor beta chains from a single sample sequenced in a study of graft-versus-host responses after intestinal transplantation. Method: immunoSEQ multiplex PCR; TCRdb's copy keeps in-frame clones and lacks some. The table includes around 90,000 clones, over 80% detected once. These TCRs' antigens remain unknown. Sequencing used unstimulated CD8+ T cells sorted from spleen or lymph node cells, obtained before intestinal transplant. The source is a human donor who received an intestinal transplant.

The V gene is TRBV7-9, the J gene TRBJ1-2, with a weak D call TRBD1 (6 bases). Deletions cut 3 bases from V and 8 bases from J, with 25 bases between. Germline assignment: CDR1 SEHNR and CDR2 FQNEAQ (reference sequence). This CDR3 has 17 amino acids. The DNA of the CDR3 is TGTGCCAGCAGCTTGGCGGAAATAAAGGACAGAGTGAGAGGCTACACCTTC. This gives the protein CASSLAEIKDRVRGYTF.

This clone has a single count. This sequence joins TRBV4-2 and TRBJ1-1, with D possibly matching TRBD1 (5 bases). V lost 0 bases and J 7 bases, leaving 9 bases between the germline ends. Germline assignment: CDR1 LGHNA and CDR2 YNFKEQ. The CDR3 is made up of 13 amino acids. The CDR3 region is CASSQERQHEAFF. The CDR3 DNA sequence: TGTGCCAGCAGCCAAGAAAGACAGCATGAAGCTTTCTTT.

V usage is TRBV7-3 and J usage is TRBJ2-3; maybe TRBD2 (6 bases). The V end lost 2 bases, the J end lost 3 bases, and 12 bases lay between the germline ends. The CDR3 runs to 15 residues. Germline CDR1 reads SGHTA; CDR2 reads FQGTGA. The CDR3: CASSLVGGGTDTQYF. The CDR3 DNA follows: TGTGCCAGCAGCTTAGTCGGGGGAGGAACAGATACGCAGTATTTT. The whole variable domain, remainder taken from reference TRBV7-3 and TRBJ2-3, is GAGVSQTPSNKVTEKGKYVELRCDPISGHTALYWYRQSLGQGPEFLIYFQGTGAADDSGLPNDRFFAVRPEGSVSTLKIQRTERGDSAVYLCASSLVGGGTDTQYFGPGTRLTVL.

This chain connects TRBV4-1 to TRBJ2-7; 7 bases align to TRBD2. Germline CDR1 reads MGHRA; CDR2 reads YSYEKL. CDR3 length: 17 residues. V trimming: 0 bases; J trimming: 4 bases; junction bases outside the gene matches: 12. CDR3: CASSQDFGRALWYEQYF. In DNA form, the CDR3 reads TGCGCCAGCAGCCAAGATTTTGGGAGGGCCCTCTGGTACGAGCAGTACTTC.

The chain uses TRBV4-3 and TRBJ2-3; 11 bases agree with TRBD2. The V gene end was trimmed by 1 base and the J gene end by 1 base; junction bases not matched to a gene: 7. CDR1 LGHNA and CDR2 YSLEER come from the germline V gene. There are 18 residues in the CDR3. CDR3 DNA sequence: TGCGCCAGCAGCCAAGGCTTAGCGGGGGGGCCCGGCACAGATACGCAGTATTTT. This sequence encodes CASSQGLAGGPGTDTQYF.

The V gene is TRBV27, the J gene TRBJ1-2, with TRBD1 matching 10 bases. The trim removed 5 bases at V and 4 bases at J, leaving 16 bases unmatched. The CDR3 extends over 18 amino acids. Germline loops: CDR1 MNHEY, CDR2 SMNVEV (reference sequence). CDR3 nucleotides: TGTGCCAGCAGTACCCACCGGGGACAGGGGATGGTGGGCTATGGCTACACCTTC. Amino acid sequence: CASSTHRGQGMVGYGYTF.

This chain connects TRBV25-1 to TRBJ2-5, with 10 positions matching TRBD1. Germline values: CDR1 MGHDK, CDR2 SYGVNS. V trimming: 6 bases; J trimming: 4 bases; junction bases outside the gene matches: 2. CDR3 length equals 13 residues. The CDR3 protein is CASRGQGGETQYF. The CDR3, as DNA: TGTGCCAGCAGAGGACAGGGGGGAGAGACCCAGTACTTC.